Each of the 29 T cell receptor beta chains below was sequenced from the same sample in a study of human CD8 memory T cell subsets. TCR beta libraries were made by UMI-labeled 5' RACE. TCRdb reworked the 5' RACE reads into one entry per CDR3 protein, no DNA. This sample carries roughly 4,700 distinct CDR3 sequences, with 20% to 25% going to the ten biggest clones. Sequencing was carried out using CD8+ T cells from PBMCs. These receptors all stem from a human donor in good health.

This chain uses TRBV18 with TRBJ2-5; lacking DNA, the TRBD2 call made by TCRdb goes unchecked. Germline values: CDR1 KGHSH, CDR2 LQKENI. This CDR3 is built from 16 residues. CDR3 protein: CASSPRNGRDGETQYF.

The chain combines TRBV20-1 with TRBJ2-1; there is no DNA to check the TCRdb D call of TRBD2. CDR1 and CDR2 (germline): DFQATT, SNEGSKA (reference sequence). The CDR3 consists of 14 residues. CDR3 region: CSARRLAGYNEQFF.

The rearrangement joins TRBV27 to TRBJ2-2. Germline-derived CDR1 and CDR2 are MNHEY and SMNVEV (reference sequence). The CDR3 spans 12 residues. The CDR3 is CASRWYTGELFF.

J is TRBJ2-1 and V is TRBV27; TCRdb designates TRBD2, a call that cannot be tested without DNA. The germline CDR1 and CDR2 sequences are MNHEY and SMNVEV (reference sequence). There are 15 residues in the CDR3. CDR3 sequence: CASSLRDSSYNEQFF.

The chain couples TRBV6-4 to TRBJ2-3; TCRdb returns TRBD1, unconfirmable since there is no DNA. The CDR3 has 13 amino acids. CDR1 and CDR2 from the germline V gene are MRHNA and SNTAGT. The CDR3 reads CASSRGGADTQYF.

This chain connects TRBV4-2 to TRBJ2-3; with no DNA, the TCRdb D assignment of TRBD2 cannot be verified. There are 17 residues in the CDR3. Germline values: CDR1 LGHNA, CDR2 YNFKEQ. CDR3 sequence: CASSPRGPAGGSDTQYF.

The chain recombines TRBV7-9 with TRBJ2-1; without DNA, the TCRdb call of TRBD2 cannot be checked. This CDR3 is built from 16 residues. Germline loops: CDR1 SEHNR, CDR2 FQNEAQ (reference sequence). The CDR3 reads CASRERTSGSYNEQFF.

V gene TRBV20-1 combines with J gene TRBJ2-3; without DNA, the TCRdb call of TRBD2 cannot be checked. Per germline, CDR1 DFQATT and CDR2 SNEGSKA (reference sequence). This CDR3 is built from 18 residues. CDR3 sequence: CSAFDLDSSGSFTDTQYF.

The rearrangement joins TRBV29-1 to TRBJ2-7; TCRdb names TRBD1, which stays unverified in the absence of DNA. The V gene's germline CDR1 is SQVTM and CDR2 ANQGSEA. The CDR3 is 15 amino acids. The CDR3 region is CSVEPAGQQTYEQYF.

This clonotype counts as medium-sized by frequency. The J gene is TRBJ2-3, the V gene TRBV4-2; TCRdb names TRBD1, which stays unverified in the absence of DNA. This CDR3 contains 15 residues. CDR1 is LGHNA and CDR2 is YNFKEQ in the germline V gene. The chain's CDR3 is CASSQGGGASDTQYF.

CDR3 protein: CASSQTGGEITGELFF. The chain uses TRBV4-2 and TRBJ2-2; TCRdb's D call of TRBD1 is untestable without DNA. The CDR3 has 16 residues. The germline V gene encodes CDR1 LGHNA and CDR2 YNFKEQ.

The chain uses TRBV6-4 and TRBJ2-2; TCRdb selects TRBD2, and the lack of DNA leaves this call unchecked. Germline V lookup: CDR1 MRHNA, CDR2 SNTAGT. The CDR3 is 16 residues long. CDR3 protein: CASSEGGLADTGELFF.

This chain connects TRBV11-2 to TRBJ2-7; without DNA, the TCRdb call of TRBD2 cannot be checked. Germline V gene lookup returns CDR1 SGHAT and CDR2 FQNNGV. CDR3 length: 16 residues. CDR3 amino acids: CASSSGGLAGRYEQYF.

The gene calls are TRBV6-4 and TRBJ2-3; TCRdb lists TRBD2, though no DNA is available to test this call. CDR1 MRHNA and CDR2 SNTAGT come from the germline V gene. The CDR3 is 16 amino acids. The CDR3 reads CASSDSPAGATDTQYF.

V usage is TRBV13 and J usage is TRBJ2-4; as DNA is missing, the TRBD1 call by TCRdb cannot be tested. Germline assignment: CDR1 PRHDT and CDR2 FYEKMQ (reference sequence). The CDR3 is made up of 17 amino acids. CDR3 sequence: CASSLSTGDIAKNIQYF.

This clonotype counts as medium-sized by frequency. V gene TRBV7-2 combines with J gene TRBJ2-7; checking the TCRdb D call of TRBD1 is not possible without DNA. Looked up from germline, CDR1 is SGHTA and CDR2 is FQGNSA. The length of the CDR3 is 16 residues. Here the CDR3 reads CASSSGTGFSGYEQYF.

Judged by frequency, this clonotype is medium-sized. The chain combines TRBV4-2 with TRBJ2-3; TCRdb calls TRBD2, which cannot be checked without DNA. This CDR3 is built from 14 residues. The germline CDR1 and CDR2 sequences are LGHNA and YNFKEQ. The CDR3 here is CASSQEREPDTQYF.

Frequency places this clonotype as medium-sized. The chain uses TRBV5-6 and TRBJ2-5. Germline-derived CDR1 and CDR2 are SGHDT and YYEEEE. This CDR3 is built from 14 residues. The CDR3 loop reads CASSLTGFQETQYF. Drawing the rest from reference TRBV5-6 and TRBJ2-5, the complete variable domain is DAGVTQSPTHLIKTRGQQVTLRCSPKSGHDTVSWYQQALGQGPQFIFQYYEEEERQRGNFPDRFSGHQFPNYSSELNVNALLLGDSALYLCASSLTGFQETQYFGPGTRLLVL.

The CDR3 sequence: CASSPGTSGRELFF. J is TRBJ2-2 and V is TRBV27; as DNA is missing, the TRBD2 call by TCRdb cannot be tested. The germline CDR1 and CDR2 sequences are MNHEY and SMNVEV (reference sequence). The CDR3 has 14 residues.

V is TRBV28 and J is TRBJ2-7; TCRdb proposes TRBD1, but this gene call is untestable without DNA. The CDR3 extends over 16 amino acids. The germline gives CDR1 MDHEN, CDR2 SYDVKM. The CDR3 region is CASSLFPRQGEREQYF.

CDR3: CSAPVSSYNEQFF. The rearrangement links TRBV20-1 to TRBJ2-1. There are 13 residues in the CDR3. Germline CDR1 is DFQATT and CDR2 is SNEGSKA (reference sequence).

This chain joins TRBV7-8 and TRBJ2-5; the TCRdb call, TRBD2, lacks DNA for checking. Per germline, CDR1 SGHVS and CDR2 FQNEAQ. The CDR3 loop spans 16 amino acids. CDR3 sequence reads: CASSPTGLAGEETQYF. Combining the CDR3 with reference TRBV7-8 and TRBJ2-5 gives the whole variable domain GAGVSQSPRYKVAKRGQDVALRCDPISGHVSLFWYQQALGQGPEFLTYFQNEAQLDKSGLPSDRFFAERPEGSVSTLKIQRTQQEDSAVYLCASSPTGLAGEETQYFGPGTRLLVL.

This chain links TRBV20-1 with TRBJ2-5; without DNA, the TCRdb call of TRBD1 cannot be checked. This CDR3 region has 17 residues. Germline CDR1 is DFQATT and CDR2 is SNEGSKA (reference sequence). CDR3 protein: CSAKRAPGEHFQETQYF.

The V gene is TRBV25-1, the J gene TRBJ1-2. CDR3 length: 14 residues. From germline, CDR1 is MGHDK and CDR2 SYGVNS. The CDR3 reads CASSDSGSHYGYTF.

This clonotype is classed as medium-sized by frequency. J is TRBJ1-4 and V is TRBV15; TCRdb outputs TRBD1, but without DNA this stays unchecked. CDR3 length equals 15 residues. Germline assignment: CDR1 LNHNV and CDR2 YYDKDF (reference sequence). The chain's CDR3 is CATSRETGASEKLFF.

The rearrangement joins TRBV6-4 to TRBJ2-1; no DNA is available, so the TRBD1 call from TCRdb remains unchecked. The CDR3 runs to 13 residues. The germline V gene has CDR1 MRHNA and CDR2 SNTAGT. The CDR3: CASSETGVNEQFF.

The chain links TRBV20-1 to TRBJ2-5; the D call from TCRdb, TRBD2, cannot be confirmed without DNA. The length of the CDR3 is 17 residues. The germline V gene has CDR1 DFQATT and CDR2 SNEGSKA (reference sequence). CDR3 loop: CSASGFTSRVGHKTQYF.

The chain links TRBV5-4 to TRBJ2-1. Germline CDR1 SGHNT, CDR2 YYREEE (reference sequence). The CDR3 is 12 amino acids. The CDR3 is CASSLWGNEQFF.

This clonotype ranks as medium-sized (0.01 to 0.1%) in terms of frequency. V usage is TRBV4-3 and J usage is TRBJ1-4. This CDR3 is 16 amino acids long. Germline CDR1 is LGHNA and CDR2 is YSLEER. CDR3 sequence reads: CASSQDLGGGGEKLFF.